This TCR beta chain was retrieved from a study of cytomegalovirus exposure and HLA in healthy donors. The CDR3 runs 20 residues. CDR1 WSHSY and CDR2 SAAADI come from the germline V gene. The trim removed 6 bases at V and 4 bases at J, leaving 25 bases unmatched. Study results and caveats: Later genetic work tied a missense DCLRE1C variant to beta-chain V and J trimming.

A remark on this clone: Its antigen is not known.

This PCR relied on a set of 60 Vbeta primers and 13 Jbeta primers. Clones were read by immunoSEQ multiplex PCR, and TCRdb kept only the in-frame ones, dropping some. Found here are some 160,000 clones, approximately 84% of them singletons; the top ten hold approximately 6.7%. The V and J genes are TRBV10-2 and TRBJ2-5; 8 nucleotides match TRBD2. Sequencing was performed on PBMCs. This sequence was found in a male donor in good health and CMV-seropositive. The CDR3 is CASSNPKGSGMSGAGETQYF. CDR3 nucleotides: TGCGCCAGCAGCAACCCCAAGGGTAGCGGGATGTCAGGGGCGGGAGAGACCCAGTACTTC.